These T cell receptor beta chains were read from a single sample in a study of CD8 T cells in ankylosing spondylitis. TCRdb re-analysed the 5' RACE reads in MiXCR, keeping a single row per CDR3 protein. The profile covers approximately 7,300 distinct CDR3 sequences, with roughly 7.7% appearing a single time and 23% taken by the ten largest. The sequenced sample consisted of blood, either unsorted or a sorted T cell fraction (not recorded which). These receptor sequences come from a male donor with ankylosing spondylitis or in good health (not recorded which). The CDR3 runs from the conserved cysteine through the conserved F or W.

TRBV9	CASSDSGGYTDTQYF
TRBV9	CASSALSAAGQETQYF
TRBV9	CASSSAGRFQETEYF
TRBV9	CASSPLEMAYGYTF
TRBV9	CASNSGGQGNEQFF
TRBV9	CASSASGAKNQPQHF
TRBV9	CASSASGRPYNEQFF
TRBV9	CASSVGSSWNTGELFF
TRBV9	CASSGLRGRGNTGELFF
TRBV9	CASSEGGYGNTIYF
TRBV9	CASSAGTGDEKLFF
TRBV9	CASSVRVDRSTGELFF
TRBV9	CASSSTGTGGLDEQFF
TRBV9	CASTPGGTTDTQYF
TRBV9	CASSPGPGGSYGYTF
TRBV9	CASSVALAGSYNEQFF
TRBV9	CASSAGTVYNSPLHF
TRBV9	CASSVGQSGNTIYF
TRBV9	CASSVGSGTSNEQFF
TRBV9	CASSALYGYTF
TRBV9	CASSTPRAGGYNEQFF
TRBV15	CATPGELFF
TRBV9	CASSVDGRNQPQHF
TRBV9	CASSATTGANQPQHF
TRBV9	CASSPGGTGNTIYF
TRBV9	CASSVAGNQPQHF
TRBV9	CASSVSENTEAFF